This T cell receptor beta chain was found in a study of spatial heterogeneity in lung cancer. Across the study: A consistent excess of beta-chain over alpha-chain sequences was detected.

TCRdb reprocessed the 5' RACE reads with MiXCR, giving one entry per CDR3 protein. The repertoire holds about 43,000 distinct CDR3 sequences, with 20% to 25% as singletons. Time point of the sample: blood at routine non-recurrence follow-up after resection. This clonotype was recorded at least ten times. The V end lost 2 bases, the J end lost 7 bases, and 9 bases lay between the germline ends. In germline, CDR1 is KGHSH, CDR2 LQKENI. The CDR3 consists of 13 residues. The sample in question was PBMCs, obtained at follow-up. The clonotype originates from a female donor with early-stage non-small cell lung cancer. The chain links TRBV18 to TRBJ2-4; D is possibly TRBD1 (5 bases). Here the CDR3 reads CASSPGADNIQYF. CDR3 coding DNA: TGTGCCAGCTCACCAGGGGCGGATAACATTCAGTACTTC.